This T cell receptor beta chain is drawn from a study of OX40 agonist ivuxolimab in advanced cancers. General notes on the study: Ivuxolimab, which targeted the costimulatory receptor OX40 (CD134), was an agonistic, fully human IgG2 monoclonal antibody. Intravenous ivuxolimab was administered to patients every 2 weeks at six dose levels: 0.01, 0.1, 0.3, 1.5, 3 and 10 mg/kg. Of the approximately 50 dose-escalation patients, hepatocellular carcinoma was present in 19, melanoma in approximately 15, renal cell carcinoma in 9 and head and neck cancer in 9. A male proportion of nearly 85% and a mean age of around 60 years, ranging from roughly 23 to 80, were recorded for the dose-escalation cohort. Prior anti-PD-1, anti-PD-L1 or anti-CTLA-4 therapy was permitted, and checkpoint inhibitors had been received by around 40% of dose-escalation patients. Partial responses occurred in three dose-escalation patients, of whom one had hepatocellular carcinoma and two had cutaneous melanoma. The purpose of peripheral TCRbeta sequencing was to test whether ivuxolimab changed TCR sequence diversity and led to clonal T-cell expansion. The paper describes the monotherapy dose-escalation part (N of about 54 patients) of the phase I trial of ivuxolimab.

Broader findings and caveats from the paper: Low levels of normalized T-cell clonal expansion were also seen in some patients who did not respond. In the 0.1-3.0 mg/kg groups, partial responders were among the patients with the lowest normalized peripheral clonal expansion, particularly in CD8+ T cells. After ivuxolimab, more expanded clones were found on average in CD8+ T cells than in CD4+ T cells. The antigen specificity of the clonally expanded peripheral T cells was not determined. Clonal expansion of both CD4+ and CD8+ blood T cells was observed from baseline to week 6 at doses 0.1 to 3.0 mg/kg.

For sequencing of the TCRbeta CDR3 region, genomic DNA was extracted from the sorted cells. The immunoSEQ Assay was used to sequence the TCRbeta CDR3 regions. Not all clones reach the TCRdb copy of this immuneACCESS table, which keeps in-frame sequences only. Checked studies attribute under half of the gap to unresolved V genes and leave the rest unexplained. This sample is represented by under 50,000 clones; more than 75% of them were singletons. Jointly, the top ten make up roughly 32% of the sample. Inclusive of the bounding cysteine and phenylalanine, the CDR3 is 19 residues long. Only the CDR3 part of the read is kept: 57 bases, read in frame from the first base. Turning to this clone: Which antigen it targets is not known. The sample holds no much larger clone one base away, and base qualities are not on file.

The trial excluded patients who had a history of autoimmune disease or who were on systemic immunosuppression. In every dose cohort, peripheral blood was drawn for TCR sequencing at baseline, cycle 4 day 1, and cycle 7 day 1. Samples came from an open-label, multicenter, first-in-human phase I dose-escalation trial of ivuxolimab. Adults with locally advanced or metastatic melanoma, renal cell, hepatocellular, or head and neck squamous cell carcinoma were enrolled in the trial. CD4+ and CD8+ T cells were sorted separately from peripheral blood before TCR sequencing. The sample here was CD4+ or CD8+ T cells sorted from blood, taken in a trial of the OX40 agonist ivuxolimab. Rearrangement joined TRBV21-1 to TRBJ2-6; the table's D call, TRBD1, was not checked against the DNA. TRBV21-1 is recorded as a pseudogene. The clonotype was recovered from an adult with an advanced solid tumor such as melanoma, head and neck, liver or kidney cancer. CDR3 loop: CASSPRPQGARSGANVLTF. The DNA sequence is given as TGTGCCAGCAGCCCCCGCCCTCAGGGGGCGCGCTCTGGGGCCAACGTCCTGACTTTC.